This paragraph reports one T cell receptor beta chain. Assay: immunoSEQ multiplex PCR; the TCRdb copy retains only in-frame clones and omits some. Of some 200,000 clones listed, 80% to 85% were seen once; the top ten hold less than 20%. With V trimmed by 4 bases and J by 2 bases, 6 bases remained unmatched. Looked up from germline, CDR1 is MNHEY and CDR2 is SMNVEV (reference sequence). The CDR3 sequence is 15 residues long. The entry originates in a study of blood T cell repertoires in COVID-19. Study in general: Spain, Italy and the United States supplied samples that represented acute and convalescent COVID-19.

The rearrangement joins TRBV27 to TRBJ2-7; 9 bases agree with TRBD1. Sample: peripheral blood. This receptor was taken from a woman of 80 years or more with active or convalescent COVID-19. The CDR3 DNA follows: TGTGCCAGCAGTTCCACAGGGGGCCCAACCTACGAGCAGTACTTC. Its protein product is CASSSTGGPTYEQYF.